The TCR beta chain described here comes from a study of blood T cell repertoires in COVID-19. Study information: PBMCs, B-cell-depleted T cells, or T cells were the source of the cDNA or gDNA that made up the material.

The CDR3 contains 19 residues. V shed 3 bases, J shed 0 bases, and the junction held 15 bases outside the gene matches. Germline assignment: CDR1 DFQATT and CDR2 SNEGSKA (reference sequence). TCRdb's copy holds only in-frame clones and misses some; the assay was immunoSEQ multiplex PCR. This sample has roughly 53,000 clones, with 84% found just once. This clone was seen just once. The material sequenced was peripheral blood. This TCR derives from a man in his fifties with acute or convalescent COVID-19. V is TRBV20-1 and J is TRBJ2-5, with 11 bases that match TRBD2. CDR3 region: CSASFLAGGHATYQETQYF. DNA of the CDR3: TGCAGTGCTAGTTTCCTAGCGGGGGGTCATGCAACGTACCAAGAGACCCAGTACTTC.